This entry is about one TCR beta chain. The protocol was immunoSEQ multiplex PCR, while the TCRdb copy is restricted to in-frame clones and leaves out a portion. The repertoire holds about 80,000 clones, roughly 84% seen once, with approximately 0.3% in the top ten. The source of the sample is a study of OX40 agonist ivuxolimab in advanced cancers. Study-wide context: Patients were treated with intravenous ivuxolimab, dosed at 0.01 to 10 mg/kg and infused every 2 weeks. Checkpoint inhibitors had been given previously to under 50% of patients.

V lost 1 base to trimming and J lost 2 bases, with 5 bases between them. Germline CDR1 reads SGHTA; CDR2 reads FQGNSA. This CDR3 region has 14 residues. The sequence was collected from an adult with an advanced solid tumor such as melanoma, head and neck, liver or kidney cancer. J is TRBJ2-2 and V is TRBV7-2; D remains ambiguous. The sample consisted of CD4+ or CD8+ T cells sorted from blood, taken in a trial of the OX40 agonist ivuxolimab. In nucleotides, the CDR3 is TGTGCCAGCAGCTTAGTCGTTAACACCGGGGAGCTGTTTTTT. This sequence encodes CASSLVVNTGELFF.